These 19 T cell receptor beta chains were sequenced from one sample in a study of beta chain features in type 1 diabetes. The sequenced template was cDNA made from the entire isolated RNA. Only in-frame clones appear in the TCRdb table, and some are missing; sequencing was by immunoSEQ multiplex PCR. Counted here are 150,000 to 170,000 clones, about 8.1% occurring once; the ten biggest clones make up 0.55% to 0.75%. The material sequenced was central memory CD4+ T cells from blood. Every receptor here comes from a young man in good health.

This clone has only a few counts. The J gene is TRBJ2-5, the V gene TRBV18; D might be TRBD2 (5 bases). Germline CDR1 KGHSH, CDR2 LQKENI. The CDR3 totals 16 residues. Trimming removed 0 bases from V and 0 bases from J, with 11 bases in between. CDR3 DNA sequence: TGTGCCAGCTCACCACCGATGCCGGGGTACCAAGAGACCCAGTACTTC. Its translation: CASSPPMPGYQETQYF.

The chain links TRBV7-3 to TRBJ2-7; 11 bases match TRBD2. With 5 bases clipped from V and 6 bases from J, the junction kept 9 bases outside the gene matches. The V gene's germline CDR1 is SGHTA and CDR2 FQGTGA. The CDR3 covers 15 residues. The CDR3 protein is CASSVNSGGAGEQYF. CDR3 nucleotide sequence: TGTGCCAGCAGCGTCAATAGCGGGGGGGCTGGCGAGCAGTACTTC.

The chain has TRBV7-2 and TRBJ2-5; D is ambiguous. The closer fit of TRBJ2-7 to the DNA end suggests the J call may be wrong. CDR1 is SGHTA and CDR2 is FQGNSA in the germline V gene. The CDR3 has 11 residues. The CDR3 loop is CASSSRYEQYF. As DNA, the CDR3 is TGTGCCAGCAGCTCTCGCTACGAGCAGTACTTC.

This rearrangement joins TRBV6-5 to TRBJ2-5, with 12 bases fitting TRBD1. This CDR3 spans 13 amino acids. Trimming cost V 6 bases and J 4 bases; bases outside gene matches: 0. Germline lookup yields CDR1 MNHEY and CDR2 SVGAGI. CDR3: CASRGQGAETQYF. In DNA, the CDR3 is TGTGCCAGCAGGGGACAGGGGGCAGAGACCCAGTACTTC.

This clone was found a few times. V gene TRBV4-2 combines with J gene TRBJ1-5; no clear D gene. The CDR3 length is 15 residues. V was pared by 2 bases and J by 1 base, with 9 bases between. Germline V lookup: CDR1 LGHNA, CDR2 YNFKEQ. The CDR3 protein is CASSQYSRSNQPQHF. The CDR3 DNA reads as TGTGCCAGCAGCCAATATTCTCGGAGCAATCAGCCCCAGCATTTT.

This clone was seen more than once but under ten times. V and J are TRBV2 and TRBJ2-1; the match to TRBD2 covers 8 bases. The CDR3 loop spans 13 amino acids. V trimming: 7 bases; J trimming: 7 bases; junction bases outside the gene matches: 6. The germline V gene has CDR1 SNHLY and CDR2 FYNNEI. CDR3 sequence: CASNPSGWNEQFF. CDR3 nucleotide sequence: TGTGCCAGCAACCCTAGCGGGTGGAATGAGCAGTTCTTC. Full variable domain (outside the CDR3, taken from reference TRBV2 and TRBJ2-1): EPEVTQTPSHQVTQMGQEVILRCVPISNHLYFYWYRQILGQKVEFLVSFYNNEISEKSEIFDDQFSVERPDGSNFTLKIRSTKLEDSAMYFCASNPSGWNEQFFGPGTRLTVL.

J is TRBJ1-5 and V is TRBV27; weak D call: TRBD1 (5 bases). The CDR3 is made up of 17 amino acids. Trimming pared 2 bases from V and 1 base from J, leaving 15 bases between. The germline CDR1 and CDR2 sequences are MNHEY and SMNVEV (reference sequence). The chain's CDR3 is CASSLRMEGLSNQPQHF. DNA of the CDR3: TGTGCCAGCAGTTTAAGGATGGAGGGGTTGAGCAATCAGCCCCAGCATTTT.

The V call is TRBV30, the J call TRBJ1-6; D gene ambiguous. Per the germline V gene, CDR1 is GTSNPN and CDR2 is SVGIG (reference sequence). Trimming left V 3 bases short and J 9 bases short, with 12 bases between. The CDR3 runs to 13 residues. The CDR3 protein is CAWRAGFGSPLHF. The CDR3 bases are TGTGCCTGGAGGGCGGGATTTGGTTCACCCCTCCACTTT.

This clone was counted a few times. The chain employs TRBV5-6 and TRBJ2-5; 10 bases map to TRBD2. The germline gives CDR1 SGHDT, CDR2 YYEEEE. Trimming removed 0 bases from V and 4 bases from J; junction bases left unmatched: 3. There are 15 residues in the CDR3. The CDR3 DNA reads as TGTGCCAGCAGCTTGGATCTAGCGGGAGCAGAGACCCAGTACTTC. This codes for CASSLDLAGAETQYF.

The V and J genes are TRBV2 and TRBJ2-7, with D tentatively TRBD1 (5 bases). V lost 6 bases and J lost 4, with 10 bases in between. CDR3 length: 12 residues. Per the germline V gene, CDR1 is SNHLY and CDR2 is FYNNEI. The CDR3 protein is CASRATGYEQYF. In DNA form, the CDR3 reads TGTGCCAGCAGAGCAACAGGATACGAGCAGTACTTC. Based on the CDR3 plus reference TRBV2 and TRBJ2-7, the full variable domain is EPEVTQTPSHQVTQMGQEVILRCVPISNHLYFYWYRQILGQKVEFLVSFYNNEISEKSEIFDDQFSVERPDGSNFTLKIRSTKLEDSAMYFCASRATGYEQYFGPGTRLTVT.

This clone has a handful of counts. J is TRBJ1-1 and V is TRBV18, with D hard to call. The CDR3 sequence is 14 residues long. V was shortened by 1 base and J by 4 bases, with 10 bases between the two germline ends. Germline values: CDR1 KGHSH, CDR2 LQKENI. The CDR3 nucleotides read TGTGCCAGCTCACCACGCGAGGAAATCACTGAAGCTTTCTTT. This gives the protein CASSPREEITEAFF. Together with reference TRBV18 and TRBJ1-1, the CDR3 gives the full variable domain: NAGVMQNPRHLVRRRGQEARLRCSPMKGHSHVYWYRQLPEEGLKFMVYLQKENIIDESGMPKERFSAEFPKEGPSILRIQQVVRGDSAAYFCASSPREEITEAFFGQGTRLTVV.

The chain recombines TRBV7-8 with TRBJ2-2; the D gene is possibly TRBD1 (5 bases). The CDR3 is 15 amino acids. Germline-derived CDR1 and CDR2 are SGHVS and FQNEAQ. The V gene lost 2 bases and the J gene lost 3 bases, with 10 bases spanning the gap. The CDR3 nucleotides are TGTGCCAGCAGCTTACGGCAGGGCCACACCGGGGAGCTGTTTTTT. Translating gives CASSLRQGHTGELFF.

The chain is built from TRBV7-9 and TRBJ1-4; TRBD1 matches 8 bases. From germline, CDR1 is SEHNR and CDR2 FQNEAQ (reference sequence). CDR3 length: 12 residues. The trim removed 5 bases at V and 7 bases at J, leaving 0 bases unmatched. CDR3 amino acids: CASSGQGEKLFF. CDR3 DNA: TGTGCCAGCAGCGGACAGGGTGAAAAACTGTTTTTT. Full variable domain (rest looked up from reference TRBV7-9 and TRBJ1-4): DTGVSQNPRHKITKRGQNVTFRCDPISEHNRLYWYRQTLGQGPEFLTYFQNEAQLEKSRLLSDRFSAERPKGSFSTLEIQRTEQGDSAMYLCASSGQGEKLFFGSGTQLSVL.

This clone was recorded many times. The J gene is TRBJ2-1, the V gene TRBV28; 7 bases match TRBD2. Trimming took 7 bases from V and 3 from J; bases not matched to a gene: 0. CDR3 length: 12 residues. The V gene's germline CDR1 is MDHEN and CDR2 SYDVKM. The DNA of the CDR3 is TGTGCCAGCAAGCGGGGCTACAATGAGCAGTTCTTC. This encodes CASKRGYNEQFF.

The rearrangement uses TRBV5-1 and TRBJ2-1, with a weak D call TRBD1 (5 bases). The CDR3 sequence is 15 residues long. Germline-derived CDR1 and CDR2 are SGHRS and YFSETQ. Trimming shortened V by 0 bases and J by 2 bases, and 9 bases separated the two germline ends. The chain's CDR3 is CASSLGPGPYNEQFF. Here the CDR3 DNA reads TGCGCCAGCAGCTTGGGGCCAGGGCCCTACAATGAGCAGTTCTTC.

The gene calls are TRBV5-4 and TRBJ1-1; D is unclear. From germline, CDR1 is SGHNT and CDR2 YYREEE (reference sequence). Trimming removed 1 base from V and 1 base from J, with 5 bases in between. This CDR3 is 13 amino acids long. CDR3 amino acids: CASSLYKNTEAFF. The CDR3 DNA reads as TGTGCCAGCAGCTTGTACAAGAACACTGAAGCTTTCTTT.

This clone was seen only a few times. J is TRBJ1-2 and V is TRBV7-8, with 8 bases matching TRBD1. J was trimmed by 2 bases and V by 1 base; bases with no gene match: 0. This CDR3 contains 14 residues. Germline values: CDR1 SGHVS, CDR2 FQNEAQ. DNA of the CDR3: TGTGCCAGCAGCTTAGGACAGGGGAACTATGGCTACACCTTC. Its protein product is CASSLGQGNYGYTF.

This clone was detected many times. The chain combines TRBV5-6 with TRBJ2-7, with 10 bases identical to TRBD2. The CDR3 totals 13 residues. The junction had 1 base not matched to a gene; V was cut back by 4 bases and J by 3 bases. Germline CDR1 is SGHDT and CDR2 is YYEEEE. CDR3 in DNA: TGTGCCAGCAGCAGGACTAGCGGCTACGAGCAGTACTTC. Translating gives CASSRTSGYEQYF.

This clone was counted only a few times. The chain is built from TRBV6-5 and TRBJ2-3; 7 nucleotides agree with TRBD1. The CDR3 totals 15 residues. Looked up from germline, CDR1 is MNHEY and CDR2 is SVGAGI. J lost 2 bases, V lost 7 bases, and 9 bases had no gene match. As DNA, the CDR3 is TGTGCCAGCACCATGACAGGGTTCACCACAGATACGCAGTATTTT. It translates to CASTMTGFTTDTQYF.